The rows below give T cell receptor beta chains drawn from one sample of a study of vaccination effects on CD4 cells after COVID-19. Which antigens these TCRs recognize remains unknown. The protocol was immunoSEQ multiplex PCR, while the TCRdb copy is restricted to in-frame clones and leaves out a portion. Among 73,000 or so clones listed, about 79% were seen once. Sequencing used CD4+ T cells from PBMCs cultured with SARS-CoV-2 spike peptides, obtained before COVID-19 vaccination. The receptors here all came from a human donor who received a COVID-19 vaccine. Each CDR3 is given with its conserved first and last residue.

>TRBJ2-3|20|TRBV4-1
CASSQRGETGRGRNTDTQYF
>TRBJ1-2|14|TRBV19
CASSSRGRMLGYTF
>TRBJ2-5|14|TRBV11-3
CASSLDGYQETQYF
>TRBJ1-1|14|TRBV7-8
CASSRITGNTEAFF
>TRBJ1-4|12|TRBV28
CASSFWQQKLFF
>TRBJ1-3|12|TRBV2
CASSEVGESIYF
>TRBJ2-3|16|TRBV5-1
CASSVGDSGGADTQYF
>TRBJ2-5|15|TRBV11-2
CASSLDLGGLETQYF
>TRBJ2-1|13|TRBV18
CASGQGPYNEQFF
>TRBJ1-4|15|TRBV5-4
CASSFRQATNEKLFF
>TRBJ2-1|17|TRBV10-1
CASSDHPGLAGGDEQFF
>TRBJ1-1|13|TRBV29-1
CSVEDGGRAEAFF
>TRBJ1-2|16|TRBV18
CASSPTTLTVGVGYTF
>TRBJ2-2|14|TRBV20-1
CSASRGTNTGELFF
>TRBJ2-5|14|TRBV11-3
CASSLTGTQETQYF
>TRBJ1-2|12|TRBV19
CASGGENYGYTF
>TRBJ2-1|13|TRBV2
CASSPGPYNEQFF
>TRBJ2-4|13|TRBV29-1
CSVDSGDKNIQYF
>TRBJ2-3|14|TRBV19
CASSPPWSTDTQYF
>TRBJ2-2|17|TRBV29-1
CSVVTRKDGYYTGELFF
>TRBJ1-6|15|TRBV5-6
CASSFQDREGSPLHF
>TRBJ2-5|15|TRBV7-3
CASSSMGVPEETQYF
>TRBJ2-1|13|TRBV18
CASSPRVSDEQFF
>TRBJ2-1|14|TRBV2
CASSAASSYNEQFF
>TRBJ1-2|11|TRBV20-1
CSAQGPGGYTF
>TRBJ1-1|13|TRBV12-3/TRBV12-4
CASSFGGTGKAFF
>TRBJ2-1|14|TRBV6-4
CASSEQGSYNEQFF
>TRBJ1-2|11|TRBV7-2
CASSIVGSYTF
>TRBJ1-2|13|TRBV18
CASSPIPIDGYTF
>TRBJ1-5|17|TRBV18
CASSPGGTGGANQPQHF
>TRBJ1-6|14|TRBV7-3
CASSAGTLNSPLHF
>TRBJ2-1|15|TRBV2
CASSRDGSSYNEQFF
>TRBJ2-2|18|TRBV5-1
CASSLVPLAGGSTGELFF
>TRBJ1-2|15|TRBV19
CASSTRQNQQDGYTF